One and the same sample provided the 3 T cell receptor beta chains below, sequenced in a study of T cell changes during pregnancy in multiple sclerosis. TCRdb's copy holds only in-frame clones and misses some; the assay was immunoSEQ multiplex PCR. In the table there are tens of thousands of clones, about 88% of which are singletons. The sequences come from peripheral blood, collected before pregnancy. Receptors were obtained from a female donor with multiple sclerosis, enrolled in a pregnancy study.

CDR3: CAWSVLDLKGTSPVAKNIQYF. The CDR3 DNA reads TGTGCCTGGAGTGTACTAGATTTAAAGGGTACTAGCCCTGTGGCCAAAAACATTCAGTACTTC. The chain carries TRBV30 and TRBJ2-4; D might be TRBD2 (6 bases). V dropped 0 bases and J dropped 1 base, with 28 bases sitting between them. CDR1 GTSNPN and CDR2 SVGIG come from the germline V gene (reference sequence). CDR3 length: 21 residues.

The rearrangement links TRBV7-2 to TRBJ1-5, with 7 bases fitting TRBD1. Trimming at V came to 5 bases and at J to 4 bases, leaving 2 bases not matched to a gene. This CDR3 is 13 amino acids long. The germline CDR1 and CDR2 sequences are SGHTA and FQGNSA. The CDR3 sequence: CASSRDRNQPQHF. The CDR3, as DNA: TGTGCCAGCAGCCGGGACAGAAATCAGCCCCAGCATTTT.

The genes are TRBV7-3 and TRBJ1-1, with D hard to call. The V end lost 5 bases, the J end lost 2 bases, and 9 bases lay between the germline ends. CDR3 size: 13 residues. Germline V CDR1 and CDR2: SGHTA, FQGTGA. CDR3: CASSEQFNTEAFF. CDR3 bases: TGTGCCAGCAGCGAACAGTTTAACACTGAAGCTTTCTTT.